A selection of T cell receptor beta chains follows, all from one sample in a study of Ad26.COV2.S vaccination and SARS-CoV-2 variants. Some clones are missing from TCRdb's copy, which holds only in-frame ones; the method was immunoSEQ multiplex PCR. The data show almost 400,000 clones, with about nine tenths seen just once and about 1.9% held by the top ten. Sample: peripheral blood, taken in a trial of Ad26.COV2.S vaccine versus placebo. Receptors originate from a person aged 18-65 years who received the Ad26.COV2.S COVID-19 vaccine or a placebo. Each CDR3 is given with its conserved first and last residue. D genes are given only for firm matches. Not every row has a clone size; where given, it reads once, few, many or a size class.

>.|TRBJ2-7|.|TRBV23-1
TGCGCCAGCGGGCAGGGGAGAAGGTACGAGCAGTACTTC
CASGQGRRYEQYF
>.|TRBJ2-7|.|TRBV11-2
TGTGCCAGCACCAATTCAGGCTTTACCTACGAGCAGTACTTC
CASTNSGFTYEQYF
>.|TRBJ1-5|TRBD1|TRBV2
TGTGCCAGCAGATACGGGACAGGGGACAATCAGCCCCAGCATTTT
CASRYGTGDNQPQHF
>.|TRBJ1-2|TRBD1|TRBV28
TGTGCCAGCAGTTCCCCCGGGACAGGGAGGGACTATGGCTACACCTTC
CASSSPGTGRDYGYTF
>.|TRBJ2-1|TRBD2|TRBV7-8
TGTGCCAGCAGCTCGCGTGGTGGACTAGCGGGAGTATCCTACAATGAGCAGTTCTTC
CASSSRGGLAGVSYNEQFF
>once|TRBJ2-2|.|TRBV28
TGTGCCAGCAGTTTAGTCTCCGGGGAGCTGTTTTTT
CASSLVSGELFF
>.|TRBJ2-7|.|TRBV7-3
TGTGCCAGCAGCCAACCTCGGCCCGGCGGCGAGCAGTACTTC
CASSQPRPGGEQYF
>.|TRBJ1-4|.|TRBV28
TGTGCCAGCAGTTACCCCCATGAAAAACTGTTTTTT
CASSYPHEKLFF
>.|TRBJ2-7|TRBD2|TRBV7-8
TGTGCCAGCAGCTTATTCGGGAGGGCCGGTTACGAGCAGTACTTC
CASSLFGRAGYEQYF
>.|TRBJ1-6|.|TRBV11-2
TGTGCCTCACCCGGGCTAAATAATTCACCCCTCCACTTT
CASPGLNNSPLHF
>.|TRBJ2-3|TRBD2|TRBV2
TGTGCCAGCAGTGACCCTAGCGGGAACACAGATACGCAGTATTTT
CASSDPSGNTDTQYF
>once|TRBJ2-4|.|TRBV28
TGTGCCAGCAACCGTCCTGCCCGGGGAAACATTCAGTACTTC
CASNRPARGNIQYF
>.|TRBJ2-5|.|TRBV6-6
TGTGCCAGCAGTTACCTCACGATGGGGGAGACCCAGTACTTC
CASSYLTMGETQYF
>.|TRBJ2-7|.|TRBV5-5
TGTGCCAGCAGCTTGGGCGTAACCGGGACCCAGGACGCCTACGAGCAGTACTTC
CASSLGVTGTQDAYEQYF
>few|TRBJ2-5|.|TRBV2
TGTGCCAGCAGGGACCCTCCTTTAGAGACCCAGTACTTC
CASRDPPLETQYF
>.|TRBJ1-1|.|TRBV11-2
TGTGCCAGCAGCTTAGGTCAGGGGAGCACTGAAGCTTTCTTT
CASSLGQGSTEAFF
>.|TRBJ2-5|TRBD1|TRBV5-1
TGCGCCAGCAGCCCGACAGGGGTAGAGACCCAGTACTTC
CASSPTGVETQYF
>few|TRBJ2-1|.|TRBV25-1
TGTGCCAGCAGTGACCGACAGGTCCCCCAATACAATGAGCAGTTCTTC
CASSDRQVPQYNEQFF
>.|TRBJ1-2|.|TRBV28
TGTGCCAGCAGTTATCCCCAGCGGGGAAGCTATGGCTACACCTTC
CASSYPQRGSYGYTF
>.|TRBJ2-4|.|TRBV15
TGTGCCACCAGCAGAGCCCCTAGAGCAAACATTCAGTACTTC
CATSRAPRANIQYF
>.|TRBJ2-2|.|TRBV30
TGTGCCTGGAGTGTAGGGGGGGAGCTGTTTTTT
CAWSVGGELFF
>.|TRBJ2-5|.|TRBV19
TGTGCCAGTAGTAAGGGAGAGACCCAGTACTTC
CASSKGETQYF
>.|TRBJ2-7|.|TRBV12-3/TRBV12-4
TGTGCCAGCAGGAAAGAGACTGGTGAGCAGTACTTC
CASRKETGEQYF
>.|TRBJ2-1|TRBD2|TRBV27
TGTGCCAGCAGGGGGACTACCTACAATGAGCAGTTCTTC
CASRGTTYNEQFF
>.|TRBJ2-5|.|TRBV28
TGTGCCAGCAGTTTAGGACTACGAGAGTCCCAGTACTTC
CASSLGLRESQYF
>.|TRBJ2-6|.|TRBV5-4
TGTGCCAGCAGCTTGGTCTCTGGGGCCAACGTCCTGACTTTC
CASSLVSGANVLTF
>.|TRBJ2-1|.|TRBV3-1/TRBV3-2
TGTGCCAGCAGCCAAGGCCCCAGGGTAGCGTTTGAGCAGTTCTTC
CASSQGPRVAFEQFF
>.|TRBJ2-1|TRBD1|TRBV11-3
TGTGCCAGCAGCTCCGCCGGGACAGGCTACAATGAGCAGTTCTTC
CASSSAGTGYNEQFF
>.|TRBJ2-3|.|TRBV7-9
TGTGCCAGCAGCTTATCGCGGATGCGGGGCGCAGATACGCAGTATTTT
CASSLSRMRGADTQYF
>once|TRBJ2-5|.|TRBV28
TGTGCCAGCAGCTACCCTCCCAGCCAAGAGACCCAGTACTTC
CASSYPPSQETQYF
>.|TRBJ2-7|.|TRBV27
TGTGCCAGCAGCGCTACGCCCTACGAGCAGTACTTC
CASSATPYEQYF
>.|TRBJ1-4|.|TRBV9
TGTGCCAGCAGCGTGATGGCAGGGGTGGATGAAAAACTGTTTTTT
CASSVMAGVDEKLFF
>.|TRBJ2-1|TRBD1|TRBV3-1/TRBV3-2
TGTGCCAGCAGCCAAGGGGACAGGGGTGGGGGCAATGAGCAGTTCTTC
CASSQGDRGGGNEQFF
>.|TRBJ1-4|TRBD1|TRBV4-1
TGCGCCAGCAGCCAAGGGGGACAGATTAATGAAAAACTGTTTTTT
CASSQGGQINEKLFF
>.|TRBJ1-1|.|TRBV9
TGTGCCAGCAGCGCCGCAGGATCTGAAGCTTTCTTT
CASSAAGSEAFF
>.|TRBJ2-1|TRBD2|TRBV7-8
TGTGCCAGCAGACCAGGTGGCGGGAGGGGTGAGCAGTTCTTC
CASRPGGGRGEQFF
>.|TRBJ2-3|.|TRBV5-1
TGCGCCAGCAGCCTACAGGGTGGTGTCACAGATACGCAGTATTTT
CASSLQGGVTDTQYF
>.|TRBJ2-5|.|TRBV5-6
TGTGCCAGCAGCGAGGGGGGGACCCAGTACTTC
CASSEGGTQYF
>.|TRBJ1-4|.|TRBV28
TGTGCCAGCAGTTTACCACACAGCACCTTGTTTTTT
CASSLPHSTLFF
>.|TRBJ1-1|.|TRBV6-1
TGTGCCAGCAGTGAATTCGAGATTAGTGGCGGCACTGAAGCTTTCTTT
CASSEFEISGGTEAFF
>.|TRBJ2-7|TRBD1|TRBV10-1
TGCGCCAGCAGTATGGACAGGGCCTACGAGCAGTACTTC
CASSMDRAYEQYF
>few|TRBJ2-1|TRBD1|TRBV11-2
TGTGCCAGCAGCTTAGGGGGGACAGGCTACAATGAGCAGTTCTTC
CASSLGGTGYNEQFF
>.|TRBJ1-6|.|TRBV27
TGTGCCAGCAGGACCGGGACACTCCAGGGCTCACCCCTCCACTTT
CASRTGTLQGSPLHF
>.|TRBJ2-7|.|TRBV2
TGTGCCAGCAGTGGAAGGGAGAACTCCTACGAGCAGTACTTC
CASSGRENSYEQYF
>.|TRBJ1-2|.|TRBV4-1
TGCGCCAGCAGCCAAGATGGCAGGGAAAACTATGGCTACACCTTC
CASSQDGRENYGYTF
>.|TRBJ2-2|.|TRBV7-9
TGTGCCAGCAGCTTAGATCTCACCGGGGAGCTGTTTTTT
CASSLDLTGELFF
>once|TRBJ2-2|TRBD1|TRBV18
TGTGCCAGCATGAGAACAGGGGTCACCGGGGAGCTGTTTTTT
CASMRTGVTGELFF
>.|TRBJ2-7|TRBD1|TRBV18
TGTGCCAGCTCACCAGACAGGGGGTCCTACGAGCAGTACTTC
CASSPDRGSYEQYF
>.|TRBJ2-3|.|TRBV30
TGTGCCTGGAGTGCTAACACAGATACGCAGTATTTT
CAWSANTDTQYF
>.|TRBJ2-3|.|TRBV2
TGTGCCAGCAGTGAAGAGGCCAGGGGCACAGATACGCAGTATTTT
CASSEEARGTDTQYF
>.|TRBJ2-7|.|TRBV5-1
TGCGCCAGCAGCCCAGGGGACGGGTACGAGCAGTACTTC
CASSPGDGYEQYF
>.|TRBJ1-1|.|TRBV4-3
TGCGCCAGCAGCACGGACTCCAACACTGAAGCTTTCTTT
CASSTDSNTEAFF
>.|TRBJ2-1|TRBD2|TRBV12-5
TGTGCTAGTGGTTTGGCGGGAGGACCCAATGAGCAGTTCTTC
CASGLAGGPNEQFF
>.|TRBJ1-3|.|TRBV28
TGTGCCAGCAGTCCGCCCTCTAGCTCTGGAAACACCATATATTTT
CASSPPSSSGNTIYF
>.|TRBJ2-7|.|TRBV28
TGTGCCAGCAGTTTTTACGGATTTTACGAGCAGTACTTC
CASSFYGFYEQYF
>.|TRBJ2-1|.|TRBV5-1
TGCGCCAGCAGCTTGGGACCCCGGGAGACTTACAATGAGCAGTTCTTC
CASSLGPRETYNEQFF
>.|TRBJ1-1|.|TRBV27
TGTGCCAGCAGTTTCGAGGCTGAAGCTTTCTTT
CASSFEAEAFF
>.|TRBJ1-1|.|TRBV5-1
TGCGCCAGCAGCTTGGCCGGGAAGGGGAACACTGAAGCTTTCTTT
CASSLAGKGNTEAFF